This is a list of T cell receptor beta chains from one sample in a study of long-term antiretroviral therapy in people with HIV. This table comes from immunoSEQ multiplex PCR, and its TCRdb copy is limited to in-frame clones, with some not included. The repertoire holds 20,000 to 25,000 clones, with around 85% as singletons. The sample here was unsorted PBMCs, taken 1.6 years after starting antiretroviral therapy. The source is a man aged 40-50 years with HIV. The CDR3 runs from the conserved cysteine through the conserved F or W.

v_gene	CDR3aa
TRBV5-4	CASSLGASENTEAFF
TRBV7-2	CASSKLAGAYNEQFF
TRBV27	CASSSPGTANYEQYF
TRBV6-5	CASSWTRRNTGELFF
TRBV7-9	CASSLQGPLNEQFF
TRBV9	CASSGRHTDTQYF
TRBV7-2	CASSPGLLQETQYF
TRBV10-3	CAISETGGWPQHF
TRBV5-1	CASSLGGQSPRETQYF
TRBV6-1	CASSEAGLAGAPHNEQFF
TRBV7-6	CASSYGSSYEQYF
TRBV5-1	CASSILGRQGAQRGDEAFF
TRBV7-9	CASSRGQPIFYEQYF
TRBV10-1	CASSTGTDTYEQYF
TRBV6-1	CASSDGQGAPTGANVLTF
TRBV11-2	CASGLAAGGSSYEQYF
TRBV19	CASSTLGPGTGSGANVLTF
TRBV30	CAWSVRDLRGGYTF
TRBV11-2	CASSLAGSSYGSYHNEQFF
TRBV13	CASSLTERSEQYF
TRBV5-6	CASSTQMGVTEAFF
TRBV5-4	CASSRSWGTRSTDTQYF
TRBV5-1	CASSVHQGFGPMNTEAFF
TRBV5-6	CASSPGTGRGPRAEAFF
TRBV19	CASSPIGPQGDIQYF
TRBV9	CASSVEDRGGNEQFF
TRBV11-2	CASSSSGIHEQYF
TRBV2	CASSYDPNNEQFF
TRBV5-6	CASSLGSSYEQYF
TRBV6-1	CASRRGGPNYEQYF
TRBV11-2	CASSLGTGPNSNQPQHF
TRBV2	CASSDLGRSNTEAFF
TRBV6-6	CASSYSGTSGEQYF
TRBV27	CASKVSGTSTGELFF
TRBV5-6	CASSLGLGGELFF
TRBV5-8	CASTNAGSMNTGELFF
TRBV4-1	CASSQEGAQAGELFF
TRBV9	CASSSGLAGAEFF
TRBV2	CASSQSPFGANVLTF
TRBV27	CASSPSGVSYNEQFF
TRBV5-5	CASSLGSQETQYF
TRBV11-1	CASSLGPFTGGAEAFF
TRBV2	CASSAPTDPQETQYF
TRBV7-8	CASSLSGSAYNEQFF
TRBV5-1	CASSLGQEETQYF
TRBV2	CASIQPLGYEQYF
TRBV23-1	CASFDRGPGTDTQYF
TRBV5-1	CASSPGVTGELFF
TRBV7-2	CASSLGPLNTEAFF
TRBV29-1	CSVVAGKSGEQFF
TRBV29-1	CSVETDINQPQHF
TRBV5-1	CASSLGQGGNQPQHF
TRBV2	CASSDPTGDYNSPLHF
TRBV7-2	CASSANAREQYF
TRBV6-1	CASSTRQIYEQYF
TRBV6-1	CASSEAENRDRENTEAFF